Below, 11 T cell receptor beta chains from the same sample are listed, as sequenced in a study of blood T cell repertoires in COVID-19. Produced via immunoSEQ multiplex PCR; TCRdb's table is partial and in-frame only. The table lists about 140,000 clones, roughly 79% of them singletons, with around 3% in the top ten. The material sequenced was PBMCs or T cells enriched from blood (not recorded which). Receptors originate from a woman aged 50 to 60 who had recovered from COVID-19.

The chain uses TRBV4-1 and TRBJ2-1, with D possibly being TRBD1 (5 bases). The length of the CDR3 is 15 residues. V was trimmed by 6 bases and J by 3 bases, leaving 15 bases between them. The germline V gene encodes CDR1 MGHRA and CDR2 YSYEKL. CDR3 DNA: TGCGCCAGCAGTCTCACAGGATTACGCTACAATGAGCAGTTCTTC. Its protein product is CASSLTGLRYNEQFF.

V is TRBV11-2 and J is TRBJ2-7; the D gene is possibly TRBD1 (5 bases). The germline gives CDR1 SGHAT, CDR2 FQNNGV. This CDR3 comprises 14 residues. Trimming stripped 5 bases from V and 2 bases from J, with 13 bases between. This CDR3 is CASSLRQQTYEQYF. CDR3 bases: TGTGCCAGCAGCCTCCGACAGCAAACCTACGAGCAGTACTTC.

The chain carries TRBV9 and TRBJ1-2; D might be TRBD1 (6 bases). CDR3 length: 13 amino acids. Trimming removed 1 base at V and 6 bases at J, with 10 bases between. Germline V gene data show CDR1 as SGDLS and CDR2 as YYNGEE. The CDR3 nucleotides read TGTGCCAGCAGCGTACAACAGGGACATGGCTACACCTTC. It yields the protein CASSVQQGHGYTF.

The V gene is TRBV5-1, the J gene TRBJ2-1; tentatively, D is TRBD1 (5 bases). The CDR3 is 13 residues long. V shed 5 bases and J shed 4 bases, with 10 bases lying between them. Germline loops: CDR1 SGHRS, CDR2 YFSETQ. The CDR3 reads CASRSDSYNEQFF. The CDR3 DNA reads as TGCGCCAGCAGGTCCGACAGTTACAATGAGCAGTTCTTC.

For this clone: Other DNA sequences from this sample encode an identical CDR3 as well. The chain joins TRBV12-3 or TRBV12-4 to TRBJ1-2; possibly TRBD1 for D (5 bases). The CDR3 spans 13 residues. Trimming stripped 1 base from V and 4 bases from J, with 7 bases between. This chain's CDR3 is CASSLDRFYGYTF. Here the CDR3 DNA reads TGTGCCAGCAGTTTAGACAGGTTCTATGGCTACACCTTC.

The chain uses TRBV10-3 and TRBJ2-1; maybe TRBD2 (5 bases). This CDR3 contains 13 residues. V was cut by 3 bases and J by 4 bases, with 7 bases left in between. Per the germline V gene, CDR1 is ENHRY and CDR2 is SYGVKD. The CDR3: CAISERDYNEQFF. CDR3 sequence (DNA): TGTGCCATCAGTGAACGGGATTACAATGAGCAGTTCTTC.

This clone was seen more than once but under ten times. The genes are TRBV6-5 and TRBJ1-2; 9 bases are shared with TRBD1. The trim removed 5 bases at V and 4 bases at J, leaving 5 bases unmatched. The CDR3 runs to 14 residues. Germline CDR1 is MNHEY and CDR2 is SVGAGI. In nucleotides, the CDR3 is TGTGCCAGCAGTCGAGGGACAGGGATCTATGGCTACACCTTC. Translating it yields CASSRGTGIYGYTF.

This clone has only one observation. The gene calls are TRBV19 and TRBJ1-3, with D maybe TRBD1 (5 bases). V lost 5 bases, J lost 0 bases, and 14 bases lay in between. The CDR3 sequence is 16 residues long. CDR1 is LNHDA and CDR2 is SQIVND in the germline V gene (reference sequence). The CDR3 region is CASSPRRQRSGNTIYF. CDR3 DNA: TGTGCCAGTAGTCCCCGTAGACAGCGCTCTGGAAACACCATATATTTT. Based on the CDR3 plus reference TRBV19 and TRBJ1-3, the full variable domain is DGGITQSPKYLFRKEGQNVTLSCEQNLNHDAMYWYRQDPGQGLRLIYYSQIVNDFQKGDIAEGYSVSREKKESFPLTVTSAQKNPTAFYLCASSPRRQRSGNTIYFGEGSWLTVV.

To note about this clone: Different DNA sequences within this sample yield the same CDR3. Written as DNA, the CDR3 is TGTGCCAGCAGCTTGGCAGGGGTCTACGAGCAGTACTTC. The encoded protein is CASSLAGVYEQYF. This chain connects TRBV11-2 to TRBJ2-7, with D possibly matching TRBD1 (6 bases). V was clipped by 3 bases and J by 3 bases, with 9 bases between them. CDR1 is SGHAT, CDR2 FQNNGV, per germline. CDR3 length equals 13 residues.

The rearrangement links TRBV10-2 to TRBJ1-4; 7 nucleotides match TRBD1. The CDR3 loop spans 14 amino acids. Germline CDR1 and CDR2: WSHSY and SAAADI. With 6 bases clipped from V and 7 bases from J, the junction kept 8 bases outside the gene matches. The CDR3 here is CASRSGGQGEKLFF. CDR3 sequence (DNA): TGCGCCAGCAGATCAGGGGGTCAGGGTGAAAAACTGTTTTTT.

This clone was recorded a few times. The chain is built from TRBV24-1 and TRBJ2-6; D is perhaps TRBD1 (6 bases). This CDR3 is 16 amino acids long. V lost 11 bases to trimming and J lost 0 bases, with 16 bases between them. CDR1 KGHDR and CDR2 SFDVKD come from the germline V gene. The CDR3 nucleotides are TGTGCCAACCAATGGGACACCGACTCTGGGGCCAACGTCCTGACTTTC. It codes for CANQWDTDSGANVLTF.